This T cell receptor beta chain is from a study of regulatory T cells in long-lasting Graves disease. General study results and limits: Newly diagnosed patients had higher TCR diversity than persistent Graves' patients did.

This clonotype was seen a handful of times. Its specificity is not known. Indicated time point: newly diagnosed GD, antithyroid drugs for less than 3 months. The authors made the TCR library using RNA they extracted from PBMCs. Construction of TCR beta libraries relied on iRepertoire HTBI primers and on Arm-PCR targeting CDR3 regions. TCRdb used MiXCR to reprocess the multiplex PCR reads, holding one entry per CDR3 protein. The sample consists of some 500,000 distinct CDR3 sequences, roughly 14% of them appearing once. The same sample was also used in a study of T cells in Graves' hyperthyroidism and ophthalmopathy. This second study notes: The study used the HTBI primer set for a first-round RT-PCR of the TCR CDR3. Blood also carried most thyroid clonotypes expanded above 0.001.

Here the sequenced sample was peripheral blood mononuclear cells (PBMCs), taken at new diagnosis, from a patient treated with antithyroid drugs. This sequence originates from a man aged 25 to 45 with Graves disease.

The CDR3 sequence is CAWNKLSGNTIYF. DNA for the CDR3: TGTGCCTGGAATAAGCTCTCTGGAAACACCATATATTTT. The rearrangement links TRBV30 to TRBJ1-3; D ambiguous. V shed 4 bases and J shed 0 bases, with 7 bases lying between them. In germline, CDR1 is GTSNPN, CDR2 SVGIG (reference sequence). The CDR3 runs to 13 residues.